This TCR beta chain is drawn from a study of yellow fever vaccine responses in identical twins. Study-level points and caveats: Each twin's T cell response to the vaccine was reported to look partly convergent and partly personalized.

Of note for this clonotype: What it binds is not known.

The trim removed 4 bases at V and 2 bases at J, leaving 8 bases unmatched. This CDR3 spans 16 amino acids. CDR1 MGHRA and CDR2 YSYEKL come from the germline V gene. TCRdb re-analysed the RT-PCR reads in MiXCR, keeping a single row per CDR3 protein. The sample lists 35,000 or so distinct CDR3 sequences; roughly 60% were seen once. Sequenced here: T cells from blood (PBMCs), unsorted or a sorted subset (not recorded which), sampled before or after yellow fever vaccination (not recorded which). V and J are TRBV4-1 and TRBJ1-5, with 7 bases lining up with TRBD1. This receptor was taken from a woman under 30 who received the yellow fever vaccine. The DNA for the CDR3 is TGCGCCAGCAGCCCTAACAGGGGATTCGGCAATCAGCCCCAGCATTTT. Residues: CASSPNRGFGNQPQHF.